The entry that follows covers one TCR beta chain sequence. All of the donors were Caucasians in good health. In germline, CDR1 is DFQATT, CDR2 SNEGSKA (reference sequence). The CDR3 contains 16 residues. V was trimmed by 3 bases and J by 7 bases, leaving 24 bases between them. TCRdb re-called the 5' RACE reads with MiXCR, one entry per CDR3 protein. The table shows about 190,000 distinct CDR3 sequences, with around a sixth occurring only once. The source of the sample is a study of identical twins. The same sample was also studied in work on T cells expressing NK-cell markers.

This chain uses TRBV20-1 with TRBJ1-1; weak D call: TRBD1 (6 bases). The TCR sequence derives from a woman aged 18-29 years in good health. The sequencing input was CD8+ T cells sorted from blood. The CDR3 loop is CSASSYEAVRDIEAFF. The CDR3 DNA sequence: TGCAGTGCTAGTAGTTACGAGGCCGTCCGGGACATTGAAGCTTTCTTT.